A selection of T cell receptor beta chains follows, all from one sample in a study of cytomegalovirus exposure and HLA in healthy donors. Assay used: immunoSEQ multiplex PCR; TCRdb lists only in-frame clones, some missing. The sample has tens of thousands of clones; roughly 94% are singletons. Sequencing was performed on PBMCs. These receptors were obtained from a woman aged 18-29 years in good health and CMV-seronegative. CDR3s include the opening cysteine and the closing phenylalanine or tryptophan. The D gene is left open where the match is weak. Clone size is stated in some rows and not others, as once, few, many or a class when expanded.

v_call	clone_size	d_call	j_call	cdr3_nt	cdr3_aa
TRBV5-1	NA	TRBD1	TRBJ1-2	TGCGCCAGCAGCCCCGGACAGGGTGACTATGGCTACACCTTC	CASSPGQGDYGYTF
TRBV15	NA	NA	TRBJ1-2	TGTGCCACCAGAGAAGACGGAGTTTCGATCTATGGCTACACCTTC	CATREDGVSIYGYTF
TRBV5-4	NA	NA	TRBJ1-2	TGTGCCAGCAGCATGGGGGTCGGGGGGCCTGGCTACACCTTC	CASSMGVGGPGYTF
TRBV18	NA	TRBD1	TRBJ1-4	TGTGCCAGCACAACTACAGGGGTTTGGGAAAAACTGTTTTTT	CASTTTGVWEKLFF
TRBV5-1	few	TRBD2	TRBJ2-3	TGCGCCAGCAGCCCAGAGCGGGGGGTAGAGACAGATACGCAGTATTTT	CASSPERGVETDTQYF
TRBV19	NA	NA	TRBJ2-6	TGTGCCAGTAGTACCAGACATCAAGTCTCTGGGGCCAACGTCCTGACTTTC	CASSTRHQVSGANVLTF
TRBV4-1	NA	NA	TRBJ2-5	TGCGCCAGCAGCCATTCCAGGGCCCAAGAGACCCAGTACTTC	CASSHSRAQETQYF
TRBV28	NA	NA	TRBJ1-6	TGTGCCAGCTTTAGAACAGGCGCTTCATCTTCACCCCTCCACTTT	CASFRTGASSSPLHF
TRBV4-1	NA	NA	TRBJ1-5	TGCGCCAGCAGCCAAGAACCGGGGCCCCAGCATTTT	CASSQEPGPQHF
TRBV11-2	once	TRBD1	TRBJ1-2	TGTGCCAGCAGCTCGACAGGGGGAGGGTATGGCTACACCTTC	CASSSTGGGYGYTF
TRBV30	NA	NA	TRBJ1-4	TGTGCCTGGAAGGGGCGAGGCATCCTAAATGAAAAACTGTTTTTT	CAWKGRGILNEKLFF
TRBV14	NA	NA	TRBJ1-1	TGTGCCAGCAGCCAAGATTTAAAGAGGGAAGCTTTCTTT	CASSQDLKREAFF
TRBV7-9	NA	TRBD1	TRBJ1-1	TGTGCCAGCAGCTTAATAGGCAGGGGGCCGGTTCTGAACACTGAAGCTTTCTTT	CASSLIGRGPVLNTEAFF
TRBV29-1	NA	NA	TRBJ1-1	TGCAGCGTTGTCTATCAGGGGTCAAGGGCTTTCTTT	CSVVYQGSRAFF
TRBV28	NA	NA	TRBJ2-7	TGTGCCAGCACCACGCAGGGGCGATTATCTGCGTACGAGCAGTACTTC	CASTTQGRLSAYEQYF
TRBV19	NA	NA	TRBJ1-1	TGTGCCAGTAGTATAGACCGGGTCACTGAAGCTTTCTTT	CASSIDRVTEAFF
TRBV5-1	NA	NA	TRBJ2-7	TGCGCCAGCAGCGGGACCGAGGGGGCCTACGAGCAGTACTTC	CASSGTEGAYEQYF
TRBV5-5	NA	NA	TRBJ1-2	TGTGCCAGCAGCTCGGGACAAGGGGCCTTTTACTATGGCTACACCTTC	CASSSGQGAFYYGYTF
TRBV18	NA	TRBD1	TRBJ1-1	TGTGCCAGCGCGGGACAGGGTAACACTGAAGCTTTCTTT	CASAGQGNTEAFF
TRBV27	NA	NA	TRBJ2-5	TGTGCCAGCAGCCAGGGAGAGACCCAGTACTTC	CASSQGETQYF
TRBV2	once	NA	TRBJ1-2	TGTGCCAGCAGTGAAAGGCTCCGAGGCGGGCTAGGTGGCTACACCTTC	CASSERLRGGLGGYTF
TRBV9	NA	NA	TRBJ1-2	TGTGCCAGCAGCGTAGCAGGGAGCGGGAACTATGGCTACACCTTC	CASSVAGSGNYGYTF
TRBV7-2	NA	NA	TRBJ1-5	TGTGCCAGCAGCCCTAGGGGAAATCAGCCCCAGCATTTT	CASSPRGNQPQHF
TRBV27	NA	NA	TRBJ2-2	TGTGCCAGCAGTTTTATGAGGAACACCGGGGAGCTGTTTTTT	CASSFMRNTGELFF
TRBV7-9	NA	NA	TRBJ2-2	TGTGCCAGCACCACCTGGGGAGAAGCAGGCGGGGAGCTGTTTTTT	CASTTWGEAGGELFF
TRBV5-1	once	NA	TRBJ2-7	TGCGCCAGCAGCGTCAGGGAACAGGGCGAGCAGTACTTC	CASSVREQGEQYF
TRBV5-6	NA	NA	TRBJ1-5	TGTGCCAGCAGCTCGACGGGACACCTCAATCAGCCCCAGCATTTT	CASSSTGHLNQPQHF
TRBV14	NA	NA	TRBJ1-6	TGTGCCAGCAGCGAAGGACAGTATAATTCACCCCTCCACTTT	CASSEGQYNSPLHF
TRBV18	NA	NA	TRBJ1-5	TGTGCCAGCTCACCAGCAGGGAGCAATCAGCCCCAGCATTTT	CASSPAGSNQPQHF
TRBV7-9	NA	NA	TRBJ1-1	TGTGCCAGCAGCTTAGTGGGGGGACTGAACACTGAAGCTTTCTTT	CASSLVGGLNTEAFF
TRBV6-4	NA	TRBD2	TRBJ2-3	TGTGCCAGCAGTGACTCAGCTAGCGGGAGCACAGATACGCAGTATTTT	CASSDSASGSTDTQYF
TRBV2	NA	NA	TRBJ2-3	TGTGCCAGCAGTGAGTCGGGGTTTTCAGTAGATACGCAGTATTTT	CASSESGFSVDTQYF
TRBV28	NA	TRBD2	TRBJ2-1	TGTGCCAGCAGACCCCCTAGGTGGGGGGGTCCCTACAATGAGCAGTTCTTC	CASRPPRWGGPYNEQFF